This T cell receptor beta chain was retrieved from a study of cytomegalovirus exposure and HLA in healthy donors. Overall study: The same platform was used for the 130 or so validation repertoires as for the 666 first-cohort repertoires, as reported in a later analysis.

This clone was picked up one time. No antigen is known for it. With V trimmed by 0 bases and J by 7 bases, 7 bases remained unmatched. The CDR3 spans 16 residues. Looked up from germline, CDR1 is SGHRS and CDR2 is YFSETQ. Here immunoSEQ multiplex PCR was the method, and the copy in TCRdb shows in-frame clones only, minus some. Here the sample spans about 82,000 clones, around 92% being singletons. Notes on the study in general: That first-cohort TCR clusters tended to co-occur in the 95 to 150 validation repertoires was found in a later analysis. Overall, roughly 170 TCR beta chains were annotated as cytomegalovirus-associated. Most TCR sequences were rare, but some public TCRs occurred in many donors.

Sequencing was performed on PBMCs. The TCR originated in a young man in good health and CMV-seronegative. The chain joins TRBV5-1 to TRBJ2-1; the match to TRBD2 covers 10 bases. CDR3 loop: CASSLVGLAGDNEQFF. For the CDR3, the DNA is TGCGCCAGCAGCTTGGTTGGTCTAGCGGGAGATAATGAGCAGTTCTTC.